The clone carrying this TCR beta chain was recorded a few times. Antigen: not known. Unmatched junction bases numbered 6, after V lost 0 bases and J lost 4 bases. Germline loops: CDR1 SGDLS, CDR2 YYNGEE. This CDR3 region has 16 residues. To make TCR beta libraries, researchers used iRepertoire HTBI primers and Arm-PCR of CDR3 regions. MiXCR, applied by TCRdb to the multiplex PCR reads, yields one record per CDR3 protein. The sample lists 250,000 to 300,000 distinct CDR3 sequences, roughly 18% occurring once. Regarding time point: newly diagnosed GD, antithyroid drugs for less than 3 months. With RNA extracted from PBMCs as input, the TCR library was made. The entry originates in a study of regulatory T cells in long-lasting Graves disease. Findings of the study overall: The persistent group shared 2,500 to 3,000 public clonotypes, more than the roughly 990 shared by new patients. The study found TRBV28, TRBJ1-2 and TRBJ2-5 favored in persistent disease.

These sequences were also reported in another study, on T cells in Graves' hyperthyroidism and ophthalmopathy. As reported in that work: Expanded thyroid clonotypes (above 0.001) were mostly also found in blood.

Source: peripheral blood mononuclear cells (PBMCs), taken at new diagnosis, from a patient treated with antithyroid drugs. The rearrangement joins TRBV9 to TRBJ1-2, with 10 bases lining up with TRBD1. This clonotype was sampled from a woman younger than 45 with Graves disease. The CDR3 region is CASSVGQGARSYGYTF. In DNA form, the CDR3 reads TGTGCCAGCAGCGTAGGACAGGGGGCGCGAAGCTATGGCTACACCTTC. Full variable domain (remainder filled in from reference TRBV9 and TRBJ1-2): DSGVTQTPKHLITATGQRVTLRCSPRSGDLSVYWYQQSLDQGLQFLIQYYNGEERAKGNILERFSAQQFPDLHSELNLSSLELGDSALYFCASSVGQGARSYGYTFGSGTRLTVV.